The subject of this entry is one TCR beta chain. There are many counts of this clonotype. Its antigen remains unidentified. No clone much larger than this one lies a single base away; base qualities are absent. The data derive from a study of T cells in Graves' hyperthyroidism and ophthalmopathy (dated by TCRdb to between 2018 and 2021). Regarding the complete study: Peripheral blood samples were taken at initial diagnosis, before any treatment was given. After sampling, hyperthyroidism patients received methimazole starting at 30 mg daily, and ophthalmopathy patients received high-dose intravenous methylprednisolone. To identify TCR V-J signatures that set the groups apart, the researchers used a discovery cohort of more than 95 patients, made up of 40 to 45 with Graves' ophthalmopathy and about 59 with stable Graves' hyperthyroidism. In about six Graves' hyperthyroidism patients, the study also compared T-cell repertoires from thyroid tissue with T-cell repertoires from blood. The paper reports TCR Vbeta CDR3 sequencing of over 130 peripheral blood samples: approximately 41 ophthalmopathy, under 80 hyperthyroidism and approximately 17 progressor patients. An independent validation cohort of under 20 hyperthyroidism patients and 15 or so patients who later progressed to ophthalmopathy tested prospective prediction of ophthalmopathy. The 100 or so discovery patients were divided at random into training and test sets in a 7:3 ratio.

V is trimmed back by 0 bases and J by 6 bases, and the junction contains 16 bases that no gene match accounts for. The CDR3, cysteine through phenylalanine, is 19 amino acids long. Only the CDR3 DNA is retained, 57 bases long and in frame from the first base. For CDR1 and CDR2, the germline V gene lists SGHDN and FVKESK. Stable Graves' hyperthyroidism was defined as no progression to ophthalmopathy during 18 months of follow-up. Hyperthyroidism patients were newly diagnosed, with disease duration under 2 months, and aged 18 to 65 years. Any patient with an uncontrolled infection, another autoimmune disease, pregnancy or lactation was excluded. Diagnoses were established on the basis of clinical symptoms, serum thyroxine and TRAb, thyroid ultrasound, and orbital computed tomography. PBMCs were separated from 8 to 10 ml of fresh peripheral blood using Ficoll-Paque density gradient centrifugation. Total RNA was extracted with Trizol reagent, and quality was checked on an Agilent 2100 Bioanalyzer.

What the research found in general, with its limitations: Sample size was not statistically predetermined, and investigators were not blinded to group allocation. Most expanded thyroid clonotypes (frequency above 0.001) were also detected in blood, a finding suggesting that blood repertoires may reflect thyroid immune responses. In validation, the model predicted progression to ophthalmopathy a median of approximately 6.6 months before onset, with roughly 71% sensitivity and more than 72% specificity. In cross-validation, a model built on a 13 V-J signature told ophthalmopathy apart from stable hyperthyroidism with less than 90% sensitivity and approximately 84% specificity, and in testing the same model reached 80%/75%.

TCR beta CDR3 regions were amplified from RNA transcripts. A first-round RT-PCR of the TCR CDR3 used the HTBI primer set with the Qiagen OneStep RT-PCR kit. Libraries were constructed in a second round of multiplex PCR, after which size selection and purification were performed. The libraries were sequenced on an Illumina HiSeq2000 using paired-end 100 bp reads. The authors' pipeline ran thus. Raw data were processed with SOAPnuke, discarding reads with adapters, uncalled bases, mean Phred below 15, or no exact constant-primer or identifier match. COPE v1.2.5 was used to merge the high-quality paired reads, and each unique nucleotide sequence was defined as a clonotype. Clonotypes were aligned to IMGT TRBV, TRBD and TRBJ reference segments using MiTCR v1.1. Only V-J combinations with frequency above 0.0001, covering approximately 99% of repertoires, were analysed. A TCS score was defined as the ratio of F50 (clonal expansion) to E x V (chaos), with BLOSUM62-based TCRdist applied between CDR3 peptides within each V-J. Welch's t-statistics and random forest reduced around 510 V-J features to some 14, which were used in a naive Bayes classifier (R e1071). The Morisita-Horn index was used to measure how similar the thyroid and blood repertoires were. TCRdb cleaned the public reads at Q25 with fastp, built clones with MiXCR and kept in-frame beta chains. Rows are combined by CDR3 protein, so each entry shows the most common genes and DNA. TCRdb's processing, not the authors' own work, is the source of the V and J calls. A total of roughly 100,000 distinct CDR3 sequences appear in this sample, 47% of them only once. The ten largest clones take up approximately 25% of the sample.

This TCR was sampled from a man aged 35-49 years with Graves' hyperthyroidism. The source material was blood. The sequence links TRBV14 to TRBJ2-7; TRBD1 matches 11 bases in the middle. The DNA sequence is as follows: TGTGCCAGCAGCCAAGAAGGGGGAAGGTGGGGACAGGGGGAGTTCGAGCAGTACTTC. Its protein reads: CASSQEGGRWGQGEFEQYF.